The 19 T cell receptor beta chains below come from one sample, sequenced in a study of blood T cell repertoires in COVID-19. The method was immunoSEQ multiplex PCR; TCRdb's version includes in-frame clones alone and lacks a portion of them. The data hold 72,000 or so clones, with roughly 90% observed a single time. Sequenced input: peripheral blood. These receptors originate from a woman aged 80 or over with acute or convalescent COVID-19.

The chain combines TRBV11-2 with TRBJ2-1; TRBD2 matches at 12 bases. Germline-derived CDR1 and CDR2 are SGHAT and FQNNGV. After removal of 2 bases from V and 6 bases from J, the junction contained 2 bases not matched to a gene. The CDR3 spans 15 residues. The DNA for the CDR3 is TGTGCCAGCAGCTTACTAGCGGGGGGGCTCAATGAGCAGTTCTTC. Protein product: CASSLLAGGLNEQFF.

The rearrangement uses TRBV7-2 and TRBJ2-6; 9 bases are shared with TRBD2. The CDR3 totals 15 residues. Germline CDR1 and CDR2: SGHTA and FQGNSA. The V gene end was trimmed by 4 bases and the J gene end by 2 bases; junction bases not matched to a gene: 0. Written as DNA, the CDR3 is TGTGCCAGCAGCTGGACTAGCGCTGGGGCCAACGTCCTGACTTTC. It specifies CASSWTSAGANVLTF.

This clone was detected only a few times. CDR3 nucleotides: TGTGCCAGCACATACGGGGAAGAGACCCAGTACTTC. This codes for CASTYGEETQYF. V and J are TRBV6-6 and TRBJ2-5; D may be TRBD2 (5 bases). Germline-derived CDR1 and CDR2 are MNHNY and SVGAGI (reference sequence). The CDR3 is 12 amino acids. V was shortened by 7 bases and J by 3 bases, with 9 bases between the two germline ends.

The rearrangement uses TRBV2 and TRBJ2-6; D is uncertain. V lost 6 bases and J 2 bases, leaving 8 bases between the germline ends. The CDR3 contains 14 residues. Per germline, CDR1 SNHLY and CDR2 FYNNEI. The CDR3, as DNA: TGTGCCAGCAGGAAGAGAGCTGGGGCCAACGTCCTGACTTTC. It translates to CASRKRAGANVLTF.

The V and J genes are TRBV3-1 (or the pseudogene TRBV3-2) and TRBJ1-5; no reliable D call. CDR1 and CDR2 from the germline V gene are LGHDT and YNNKEL (reference sequence). The CDR3 has 15 amino acids. Trimming took 3 bases from V and 3 from J, leaving 12 bases between them. The CDR3 protein is CASSQSSRINQPQHF. DNA for the CDR3: TGTGCCAGCAGCCAGAGTTCCAGGATCAATCAGCCCCAGCATTTT.

The J gene is TRBJ2-7, the V gene TRBV6-1; tentative D call: TRBD1 (5 bases). The ends were cut back, 2 bases at V and 3 bases at J, with 14 bases in the middle. Germline V gene data show CDR1 as MNHNS and CDR2 as SASEGT. The length of the CDR3 is 15 residues. CDR3 sequence reads: CASSEMVQGFYEQYF. In DNA form, the CDR3 reads TGTGCCAGCAGTGAAATGGTCCAGGGCTTCTACGAGCAGTACTTC.

With regard to this clone: Compared with germline, one end of the junction differs, possibly owing to a read error. The rearrangement links TRBV7-3 to TRBJ1-6, with D uncertain. Germline values: CDR1 SGHTA, CDR2 FQGTGA. This CDR3 spans 13 amino acids. The CDR3 protein is CASNLRGNSPLHF. The CDR3 coding sequence is TGTGCCAGCAACTTAAGAGGCAATTCACCCCTCCACTTT.

The rearrangement joins TRBV19 to TRBJ2-1; no clear D gene. Germline V gene sequence: CDR1 LNHDA, CDR2 SQIVND (reference sequence). The CDR3 has 13 residues. Trimming shortened V by 0 bases and J by 14 bases, and 14 bases separated the two germline ends. CDR3 DNA sequence: TGTGCCAGTAGTATAGAGTCCCCTTGGCAAAAGTTCTTC. This codes for CASSIESPWQKFF.

V gene TRBV7-2 combines with J gene TRBJ2-7, with 9 bases lining up with TRBD1. The CDR3 extends over 15 amino acids. With V trimmed by 6 bases and J by 1 base, 7 bases remained unmatched. From germline, CDR1 is SGHTA and CDR2 FQGNSA. DNA for the CDR3: TGTGCCAGCAGTTATGACAGGGGGACGTCCTACGAGCAGTACTTC. It specifies CASSYDRGTSYEQYF.

This clone was detected only a few times. The chain has TRBV29-1 and TRBJ2-7; 7 bases agree with TRBD1. After removal of 7 bases from V and 2 bases from J, the junction contained 2 bases not matched to a gene. The CDR3 has 11 residues. Germline lookup yields CDR1 SQVTM and CDR2 ANQGSEA. The CDR3 is CSAGQTYEQYF. The DNA of the CDR3 is TGCAGCGCGGGACAGACCTACGAGCAGTACTTC.

This rearrangement joins TRBV7-2 to TRBJ2-7; TRBD2 matches 14 bases. Germline V gives CDR1 SGHTA, CDR2 FQGNSA. CDR3 length: 17 amino acids. Unmatched junction bases numbered 10, after V lost 1 base and J lost 8 bases. The CDR3 here is CASSLEGWGLAGDKQYF. In DNA, the CDR3 is TGTGCCAGCAGCTTAGAGGGTTGGGGACTAGCGGGAGACAAGCAGTACTTC.

This chain joins TRBV9 and TRBJ1-3, with TRBD1 identical over 7 bases. Trimming took 3 bases from V and 4 from J; bases not matched to a gene: 13. The CDR3 spans 17 residues. Germline values: CDR1 SGDLS, CDR2 YYNGEE. The CDR3 protein is CASSGPQGRSAGNTIYF. The CDR3 DNA sequence: TGTGCCAGCAGCGGACCACAGGGGAGATCAGCAGGAAACACCATATATTTT.

The chain uses TRBV2 and TRBJ1-4; 7 nucleotides line up with TRBD1. The V gene's germline CDR1 is SNHLY and CDR2 FYNNEI. V dropped 6 bases and J dropped 4; count of bases not matched to a gene: 5. The CDR3 runs to 14 residues. The CDR3 region is CASSIRGFNEKLFF. DNA for the CDR3: TGTGCCAGCAGCATCAGGGGGTTTAATGAAAAACTGTTTTTT.

This rearrangement joins TRBV29-1 to TRBJ1-1; the D is unclear. Germline lookup yields CDR1 SQVTM and CDR2 ANQGSEA. This CDR3 has 10 amino acids. V lost 4 bases to trimming and J lost 6 bases, with 6 bases between them. CDR3 nucleotide sequence: TGCAGCGTTGCAAATCCTGAAGCTTTCTTT. This translates into CSVANPEAFF.

This clone turned up a few times. The V call is TRBV19, the J call TRBJ1-6; D may be TRBD1 (6 bases). V was cut by 6 bases and J by 5 bases, with 11 bases left in between. CDR1 is LNHDA and CDR2 is SQIVND in the germline V gene (reference sequence). This CDR3 contains 14 residues. CDR3 nucleotides: TGTGCCAGTAGAGGACAGCCGGATAATTCACCCCTCCACTTT. This sequence encodes CASRGQPDNSPLHF.

The rearrangement uses TRBV15 and TRBJ1-3; D gene ambiguous. Deletions cut 5 bases from V and 10 bases from J, with 15 bases between. This CDR3 is built from 13 residues. The germline gives CDR1 LNHNV, CDR2 YYDKDF (reference sequence). The CDR3 protein is CATSPDTLQTIYF. The CDR3 region has the DNA TGTGCCACCAGCCCCGACACCCTACAAACCATATATTTT.

The chain joins TRBV28 to TRBJ1-2, with D unresolved. From germline, CDR1 is MDHEN and CDR2 SYDVKM. The CDR3 totals 14 residues. The V end was cut by 7 bases, the J end by 7 bases, with 19 bases between. The CDR3 nucleotides are TGTGCCAGCACTCCCGGTGGGGTTGAGGGTGGCTACACCTTC. Its protein is CASTPGGVEGGYTF.

J is TRBJ1-5 and V is TRBV27, with TRBD1 matching 7 bases. Germline CDR1 MNHEY, CDR2 SMNVEV (reference sequence). This CDR3 is built from 12 residues. V shed 6 bases and J 4 bases; nucleotides not matched to a gene: 0. CDR3 nucleotides: TGTGCCAGCAGGACAGGGAATCAGCCCCAGCATTTT. Translation: CASRTGNQPQHF.

The table lists this clone with a count of one. The chain recombines TRBV10-3 with TRBJ1-4; maybe TRBD1 (6 bases). V was cut by 5 bases and J by 6 bases, with 13 bases left in between. This CDR3 has 14 amino acids. The germline CDR1 and CDR2 sequences are ENHRY and SYGVKD. Here the CDR3 reads CAISSGTRDEKLFF. The DNA of the CDR3 is TGTGCCATCAGTAGCGGGACACGGGATGAAAAACTGTTTTTT.